These 2 T cell receptor beta chains came from one sample sequenced in a study of T cell responses to AZD1222 COVID-19 vaccine. TCRdb's copy holds only in-frame clones and misses some; the assay was immunoSEQ multiplex PCR. In the table there are 95,000 to 150,000 clones, roughly 90% of which are singletons. Sequenced material: peripheral blood, taken on day 0 of AZD1222 vaccination. These receptors were collected from an adult in good health.

The CDR3 here is CASSLVPGNTGELFF. The CDR3 DNA follows: TGCGCCAGCAGCTTGGTTCCGGGAAACACCGGGGAGCTGTTTTTT. The chain joins TRBV5-1 to TRBJ2-2; possible D gene TRBD2, 5 bases. Germline V gene sequence: CDR1 SGHRS, CDR2 YFSETQ. Trimming left V 0 bases short and J 2 bases short, with 8 bases between. The CDR3 spans 15 residues. Full variable domain (missing parts from reference TRBV5-1 and TRBJ2-2): KAGVTQTPRYLIKTRGQQVTLSCSPISGHRSVSWYQQTPGQGLQFLFEYFSETQRNKGNFPGRFSGRQFSNSRSEMNVSTLELGDSALYLCASSLVPGNTGELFFGEGSRLTVL.

The V call is TRBV6-5, the J call TRBJ2-7; maybe TRBD1 (7 bases). This CDR3 is built from 15 residues. Germline CDR1 MNHEY, CDR2 SVGAGI. The germline V and J ends were trimmed by 5 bases and 5 bases, with 19 bases remaining between them. The CDR3 spells CASSRARGEFDEQYF. As DNA, the CDR3 is TGTGCCAGCAGTCGGGCCAGGGGGGAATTTGACGAGCAGTACTTC.